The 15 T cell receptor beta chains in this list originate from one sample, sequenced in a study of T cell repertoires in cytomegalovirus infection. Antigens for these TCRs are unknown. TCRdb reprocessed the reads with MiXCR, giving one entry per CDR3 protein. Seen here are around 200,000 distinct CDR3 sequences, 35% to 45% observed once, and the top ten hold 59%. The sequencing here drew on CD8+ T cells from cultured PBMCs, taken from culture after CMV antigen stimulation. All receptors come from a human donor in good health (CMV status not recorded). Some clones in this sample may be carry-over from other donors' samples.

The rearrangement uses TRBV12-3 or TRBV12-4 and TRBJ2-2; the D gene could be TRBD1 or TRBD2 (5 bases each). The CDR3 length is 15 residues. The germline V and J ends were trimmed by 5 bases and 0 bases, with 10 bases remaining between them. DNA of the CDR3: TGTGCCAGCAGTGGGACGCTTGCGAACACCGGGGAGCTGTTTTTT. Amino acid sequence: CASSGTLANTGELFF.

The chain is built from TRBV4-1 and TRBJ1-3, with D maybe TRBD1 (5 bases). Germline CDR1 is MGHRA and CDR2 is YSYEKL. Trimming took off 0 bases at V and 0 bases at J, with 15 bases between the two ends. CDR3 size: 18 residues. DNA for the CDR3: TGCGCCAGCAGCCAAGATCGTTCAGGGATCGTCTCTGGAAACACCATATATTTT. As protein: CASSQDRSGIVSGNTIYF.

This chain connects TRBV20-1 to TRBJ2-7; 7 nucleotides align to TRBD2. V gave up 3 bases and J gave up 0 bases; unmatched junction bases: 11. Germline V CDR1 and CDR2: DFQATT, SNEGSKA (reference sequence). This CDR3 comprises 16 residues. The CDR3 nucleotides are TGCAGTGCTAGTAGGGGAGGGACCGCTAGCTCCTACGAGCAGTACTTC. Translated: CSASRGGTASSYEQYF.

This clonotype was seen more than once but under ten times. Written as DNA, the CDR3 is TGTGCCAGCAGCTTAGTATCTAGCGGGAGCCCCACAGATACGCAGTATTTT. It codes for CASSLVSSGSPTDTQYF. The chain recombines TRBV7-2 with TRBJ2-3, with 10 bases identical to TRBD2. CDR3 length equals 17 residues. From germline, CDR1 is SGHTA and CDR2 FQGNSA. V lost 1 base, J lost 2 bases, and 6 bases stayed unmatched.

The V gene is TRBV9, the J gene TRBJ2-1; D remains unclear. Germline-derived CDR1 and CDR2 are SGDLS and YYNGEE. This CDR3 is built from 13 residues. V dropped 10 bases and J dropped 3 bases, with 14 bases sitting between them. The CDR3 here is CASGSPRYNEQFF. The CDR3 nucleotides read TGTGCCTCTGGAAGTCCCCGCTACAATGAGCAGTTCTTC.

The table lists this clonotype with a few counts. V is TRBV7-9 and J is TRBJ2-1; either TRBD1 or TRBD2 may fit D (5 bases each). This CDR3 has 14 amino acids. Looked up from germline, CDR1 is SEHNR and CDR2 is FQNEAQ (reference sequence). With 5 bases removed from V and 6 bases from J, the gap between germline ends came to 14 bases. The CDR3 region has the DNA TGTGCCAGCAGCCCCACACTAGGGGCCAATGAGCAGTTCTTC. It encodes CASSPTLGANEQFF. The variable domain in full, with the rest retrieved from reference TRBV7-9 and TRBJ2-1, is DTGVSQNPRHKITKRGQNVTFRCDPISEHNRLYWYRQTLGQGPEFLTYFQNEAQLEKSRLLSDRFSAERPKGSFSTLEIQRTEQGDSAMYLCASSPTLGANEQFFGPGTRLTVL.

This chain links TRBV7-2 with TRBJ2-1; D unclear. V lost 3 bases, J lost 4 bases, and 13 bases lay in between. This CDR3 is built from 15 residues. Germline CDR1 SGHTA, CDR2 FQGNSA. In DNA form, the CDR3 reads TGTGCCAGCAGCTTCGTTGAGAGAACTTACAATGAGCAGTTCTTC. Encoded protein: CASSFVERTYNEQFF.

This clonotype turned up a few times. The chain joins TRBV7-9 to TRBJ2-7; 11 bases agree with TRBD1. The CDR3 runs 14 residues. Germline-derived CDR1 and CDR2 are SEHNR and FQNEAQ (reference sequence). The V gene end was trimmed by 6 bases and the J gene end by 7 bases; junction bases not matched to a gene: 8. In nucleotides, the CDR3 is TGTGCCAGCAGTGGAGGACAGGGGGCGTGGGAGCAGTACTTC. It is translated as CASSGGQGAWEQYF.

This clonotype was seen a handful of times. CDR3 bases: TGTGCCAGCAGCCTCCTCCGGGACAGGGTTTGGGATGAGCAGTTCTTC. It specifies CASSLLRDRVWDEQFF. The chain employs TRBV7-6 and TRBJ2-1, with 9 nucleotides matching TRBD1. The germline V gene encodes CDR1 SGHVS and CDR2 FNYEAQ. J lost 8 bases, V lost 5 bases, and 13 bases had no gene match. This CDR3 contains 16 residues.

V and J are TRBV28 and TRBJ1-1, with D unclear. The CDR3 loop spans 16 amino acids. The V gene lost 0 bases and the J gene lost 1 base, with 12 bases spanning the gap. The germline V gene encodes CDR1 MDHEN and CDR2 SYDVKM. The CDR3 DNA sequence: TGTGCCAGCAGTTTATGGGGCTACACCCCGAACACTGAAGCTTTCTTT. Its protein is CASSLWGYTPNTEAFF.

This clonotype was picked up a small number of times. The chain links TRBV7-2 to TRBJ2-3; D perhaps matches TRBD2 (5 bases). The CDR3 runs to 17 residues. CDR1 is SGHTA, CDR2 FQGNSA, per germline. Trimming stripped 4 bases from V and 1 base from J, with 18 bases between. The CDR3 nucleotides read TGTGCCAGCAGCTCGGGATACCGAGGGCAGGGCACAGATACGCAGTATTTT. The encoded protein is CASSSGYRGQGTDTQYF.

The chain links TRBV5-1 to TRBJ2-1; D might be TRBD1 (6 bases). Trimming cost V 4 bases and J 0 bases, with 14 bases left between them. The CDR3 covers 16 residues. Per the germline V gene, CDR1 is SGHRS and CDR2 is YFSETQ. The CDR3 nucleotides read TGCGCCAGCAGCCCCCAAACAGGGTCCTCCTACAATGAGCAGTTCTTC. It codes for CASSPQTGSSYNEQFF. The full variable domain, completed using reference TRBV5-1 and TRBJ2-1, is KAGVTQTPRYLIKTRGQQVTLSCSPISGHRSVSWYQQTPGQGLQFLFEYFSETQRNKGNFPGRFSGRQFSNSRSEMNVSTLELGDSALYLCASSPQTGSSYNEQFFGPGTRLTVL.

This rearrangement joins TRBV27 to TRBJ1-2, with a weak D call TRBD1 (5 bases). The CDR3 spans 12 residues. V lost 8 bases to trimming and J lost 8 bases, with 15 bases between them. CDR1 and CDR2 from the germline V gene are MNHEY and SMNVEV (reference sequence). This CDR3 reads CASGPVGAGYTF. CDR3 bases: TGTGCCAGCGGCCCCGTTGGGGCCGGCTACACCTTC.

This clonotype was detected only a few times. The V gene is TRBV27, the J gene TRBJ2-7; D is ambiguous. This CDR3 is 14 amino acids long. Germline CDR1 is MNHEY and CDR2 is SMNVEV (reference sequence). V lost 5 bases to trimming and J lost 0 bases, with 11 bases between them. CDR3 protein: CASSPGSFSYEQYF. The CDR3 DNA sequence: TGTGCCAGCAGTCCCGGGTCCTTCTCCTACGAGCAGTACTTC.

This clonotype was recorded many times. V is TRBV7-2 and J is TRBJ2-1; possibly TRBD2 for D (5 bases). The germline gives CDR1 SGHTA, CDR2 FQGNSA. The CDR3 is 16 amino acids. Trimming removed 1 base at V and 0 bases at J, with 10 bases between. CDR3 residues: CASSLVPGSSYNEQFF. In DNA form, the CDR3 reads TGTGCCAGCAGCTTAGTTCCGGGAAGCTCCTACAATGAGCAGTTCTTC. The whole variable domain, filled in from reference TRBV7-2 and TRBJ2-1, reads GAGVSQSPSNKVTEKGKDVELRCDPISGHTALYWYRQSLGQGLEFLIYFQGNSAPDKSGLPSDRFSAERTGGSVSTLTIQRTQQEDSAVYLCASSLVPGSSYNEQFFGPGTRLTVL.